This T cell receptor (beta chain) originates from a study of blood T cell repertoires in COVID-19. The CDR3 has 12 residues. V was clipped by 4 bases and J by 6 bases; unmatched bases: 3. Germline lookup yields CDR1 MNHEY and CDR2 SVGAGI. In the source study's methods: Amplification from reference gene primers served as the basis for estimated nucleated cell counts. The data were produced by immunoSEQ multiplex PCR, yet TCRdb's version contains in-frame clones alone and is incomplete. The V and J calls and the clone size are those of that table, but D and trimming were determined from the DNA. Of 71,000 or so clones detected, about four fifths appear once; the ten largest clones hold approximately 28%. This clone has just a few counts.

The TCR originated in a man in his 70s with acute or convalescent COVID-19. This chain uses TRBV6-5 with TRBJ2-7, with 7 bases matching TRBD1. Sequenced sample: peripheral blood. CDR3 sequence (DNA): TGTGCCAGCAGTTTCGCAGGGGGCGAGCAGTACTTC. Its protein product is CASSFAGGEQYF.